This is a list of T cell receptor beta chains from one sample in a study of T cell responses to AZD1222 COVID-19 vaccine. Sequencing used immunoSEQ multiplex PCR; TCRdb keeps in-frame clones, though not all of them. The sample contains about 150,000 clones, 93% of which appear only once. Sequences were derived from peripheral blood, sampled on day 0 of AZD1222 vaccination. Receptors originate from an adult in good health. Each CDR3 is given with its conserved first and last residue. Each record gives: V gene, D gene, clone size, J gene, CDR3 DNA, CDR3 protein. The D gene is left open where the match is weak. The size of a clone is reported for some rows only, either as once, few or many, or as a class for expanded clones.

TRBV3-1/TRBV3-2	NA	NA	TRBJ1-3	TGTGCCAGCAGCGAAACCAGGTTTGTCGAGGGAAACACCATATATTTT	CASSETRFVEGNTIYF
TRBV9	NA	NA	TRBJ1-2	TGTGCCAGCAGCGTAGCTCTCGGGGCAAACTATGGCTACACCTTC	CASSVALGANYGYTF
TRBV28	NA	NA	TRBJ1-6	TGTGCCAGCAGTTTAGAACTGGATAATTCACCCCTCCACTTT	CASSLELDNSPLHF
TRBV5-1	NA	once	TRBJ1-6	TGCGCCAGCAGCAGACAGGAAAATTCACCCCTCCACTTT	CASSRQENSPLHF
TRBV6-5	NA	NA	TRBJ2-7	TGTGCCAGCAGAAGGGATGATCACCGCTACGAGCAGTACTTC	CASRRDDHRYEQYF
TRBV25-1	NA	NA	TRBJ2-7	TGTGCCAGCAGTGAAGAGGGGGGTAGCTCCTACGAGCAGTACTTC	CASSEEGGSSYEQYF
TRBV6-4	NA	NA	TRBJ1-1	TGTGCCAGCAGCCGGGGGAGGAACACTGAAGCTTTCTTT	CASSRGRNTEAFF
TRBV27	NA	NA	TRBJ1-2	TGTGCCAGCAGTTCACGCGACTTAGGGGCCTATGGCTACACCTTC	CASSSRDLGAYGYTF
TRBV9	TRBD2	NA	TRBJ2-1	TGTGCCAGCAGCGTAGGTGTGACTAGCAACTACAATGAGCAGTTCTTC	CASSVGVTSNYNEQFF
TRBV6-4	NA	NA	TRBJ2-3	TGTGCCAGCAGTGATGAGGCGGAAGGCACATATACGCAGTATTTT	CASSDEAEGTYTQYF
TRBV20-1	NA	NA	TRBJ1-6	TGCAGTGCTAGTCTGGACGGTCACAATTCACCCCTCCACTTT	CSASLDGHNSPLHF
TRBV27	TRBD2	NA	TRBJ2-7	TGTGCCAGCAGTCCCTGGACTAGCGGTTCCTACGAGCAGTACTTC	CASSPWTSGSYEQYF
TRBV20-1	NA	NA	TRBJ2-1	TGCAGTGCTAGTTTCTCACTCGCCTCCTACAATGAGCAGTTCTTC	CSASFSLASYNEQFF
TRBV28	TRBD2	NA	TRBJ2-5	TGTGCCAGCAGTGGAGATAATGGACTAGGCTCCCAAGAGACCCAGTACTTC	CASSGDNGLGSQETQYF
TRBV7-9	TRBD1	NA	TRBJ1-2	TGTGCCAGCAGCTCCTCAGGGGGCGACTATGGCTACACCTTC	CASSSSGGDYGYTF
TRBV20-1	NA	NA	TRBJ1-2	TGCAGTGCTAGGAGGGGGGGATTCACCTTC	CSARRGGFTF
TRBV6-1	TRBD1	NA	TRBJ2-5	TGTGCCAGCAGTGATGGACAGGGCGGGGAGACCCAGTACTTC	CASSDGQGGETQYF
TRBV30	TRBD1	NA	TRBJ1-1	TGTGCCTGGAGTTATACGACAGGGGAAACTGAAGCTTTCTTT	CAWSYTTGETEAFF
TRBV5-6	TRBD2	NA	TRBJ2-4	TGTGCCAGCAGCTTTTACGGACTAGCGGGAGTTCAGGCCAAAAACATTCAGTACTTC	CASSFYGLAGVQAKNIQYF
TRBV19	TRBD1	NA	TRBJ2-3	TGTGCCAGTAGGCCAGGGGACAGGGGCAGGGATACGCAGTATTTT	CASRPGDRGRDTQYF
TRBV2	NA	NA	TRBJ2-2	TGTGCCAGCAGTGAGATTCGAGGCGGGGAGCTGTTTTTT	CASSEIRGGELFF
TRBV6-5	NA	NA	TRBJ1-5	TGTGCCAGCGGAAGGGATTCCAATCAGCCCCAGCATTTT	CASGRDSNQPQHF